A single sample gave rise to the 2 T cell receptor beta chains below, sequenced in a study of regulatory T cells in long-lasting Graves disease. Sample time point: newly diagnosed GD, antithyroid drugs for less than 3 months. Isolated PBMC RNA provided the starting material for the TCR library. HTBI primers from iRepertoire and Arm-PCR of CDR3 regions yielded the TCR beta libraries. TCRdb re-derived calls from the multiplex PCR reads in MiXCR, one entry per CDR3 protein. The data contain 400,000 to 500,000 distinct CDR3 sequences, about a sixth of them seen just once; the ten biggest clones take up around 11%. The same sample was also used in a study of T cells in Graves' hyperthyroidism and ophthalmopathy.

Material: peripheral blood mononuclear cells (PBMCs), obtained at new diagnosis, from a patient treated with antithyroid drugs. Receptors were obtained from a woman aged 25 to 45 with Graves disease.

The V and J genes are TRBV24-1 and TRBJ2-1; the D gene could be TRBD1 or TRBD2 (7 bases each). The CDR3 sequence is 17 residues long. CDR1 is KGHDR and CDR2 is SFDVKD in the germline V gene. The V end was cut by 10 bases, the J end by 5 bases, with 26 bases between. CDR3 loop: CATRSGGVKETDNEQFF. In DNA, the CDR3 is TGTGCCACGAGATCAGGGGGGGTTAAAGAAACAGACAATGAGCAGTTCTTC.

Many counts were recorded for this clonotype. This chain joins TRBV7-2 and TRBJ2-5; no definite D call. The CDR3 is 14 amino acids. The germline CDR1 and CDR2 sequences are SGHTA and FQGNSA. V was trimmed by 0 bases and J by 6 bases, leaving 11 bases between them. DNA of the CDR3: TGTGCCAGCAGCTTAGCGCGCGGCTGGCAGACCCAGTACTTC. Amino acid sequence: CASSLARGWQTQYF.